The 4 T cell receptor beta chains listed next were all sequenced from one sample in a study of blood T cell repertoires in COVID-19. This table comes from immunoSEQ multiplex PCR, and its TCRdb copy is limited to in-frame clones, with some not included. Here the sample spans 150,000 to 200,000 clones, 70% to 85% being singletons. Sequenced: peripheral blood. The receptors derive from a woman aged 30 to 39 with acute or convalescent COVID-19.

The chain carries TRBV27 and TRBJ2-1; D may be TRBD2 (6 bases). CDR1 MNHEY and CDR2 SMNVEV come from the germline V gene (reference sequence). Trimming shortened V by 5 bases and J by 2 bases, and 10 bases separated the two germline ends. CDR3 length equals 14 residues. The CDR3 DNA sequence: TGTGCCAGCAGTCTTAGCGGACCCTACAATGAGCAGTTCTTC. Its translation is CASSLSGPYNEQFF.

This sequence joins TRBV6-5 and TRBJ2-5; 10 nucleotides agree with TRBD1. Germline CDR1 and CDR2: MNHEY and SVGAGI. The CDR3 runs 14 residues. J was trimmed by 4 bases and V by 6 bases; bases with no gene match: 5. Here the CDR3 DNA reads TGTGCCAGCAGGACGGGACAGGGGAGAGAGACCCAGTACTTC. The encoded protein is CASRTGQGRETQYF.

The gene calls are TRBV7-9 and TRBJ1-2, with D perhaps TRBD1 (6 bases). This CDR3 has 11 residues. V was shortened by 5 bases and J by 8 bases, with 9 bases between the two germline ends. The germline CDR1 and CDR2 sequences are SEHNR and FQNEAQ (reference sequence). This CDR3 is CASSAGVGYTF. The DNA of the CDR3 is TGTGCCAGCAGCGCAGGGGTCGGCTACACCTTC.

The table lists this clone with a few counts. V gene TRBV28 combines with J gene TRBJ1-5; D remains unclear. CDR1 is MDHEN, CDR2 SYDVKM, per germline. The CDR3 totals 15 residues. V dropped 8 bases and J dropped 4 bases, with 18 bases sitting between them. The CDR3 DNA follows: TGTGCCAGCTTAATAAACGGGTTCCCAAATCAGCCCCAGCATTTT. This gives the protein CASLINGFPNQPQHF.